Below, 7 T cell receptor beta chains from the same sample are listed, as sequenced in a study of T cells in Graves' hyperthyroidism and ophthalmopathy. Amplification yielded TCR beta CDR3 regions, with RNA transcripts as the source. The HTBI primer set drove a first-round RT-PCR of the TCR CDR3. Each CDR3 protein gets one entry after TCRdb re-called the multiplex PCR reads with MiXCR. Counted here are about 600,000 distinct CDR3 sequences, roughly 15% occurring once; the ten biggest clones make up about 3.5%. Sequences were obtained from blood. These receptors came from a woman aged 40 to 55 with Graves' ophthalmopathy.

This clonotype came up many times. This chain connects TRBV5-1 to TRBJ1-2, with a weak D call TRBD1 (6 bases). V dropped 0 bases and J dropped 2 bases, with 14 bases sitting between them. Germline CDR1 SGHRS, CDR2 YFSETQ. The CDR3 extends over 16 amino acids. The CDR3 region is CASSLDPGARNYGYTF. In DNA form, the CDR3 reads TGCGCCAGCAGCTTGGATCCAGGGGCGCGGAACTATGGCTACACCTTC. Looking up the rest from reference TRBV5-1 and TRBJ1-2 gives the full variable domain: KAGVTQTPRYLIKTRGQQVTLSCSPISGHRSVSWYQQTPGQGLQFLFEYFSETQRNKGNFPGRFSGRQFSNSRSEMNVSTLELGDSALYLCASSLDPGARNYGYTFGSGTRLTVV.

This clonotype showed up many times. V and J are TRBV5-1 and TRBJ2-1, with D possibly being TRBD2 (5 bases). The CDR3 runs 14 residues. Germline V gene sequence: CDR1 SGHRS, CDR2 YFSETQ. The germline V and J ends were trimmed by 0 bases and 2 bases, with 6 bases remaining between them. CDR3 sequence reads: CASSLGLTYNEQFF. DNA of the CDR3: TGCGCCAGCAGCTTGGGACTAACCTACAATGAGCAGTTCTTC. The full variable domain, in which reference TRBV5-1 and TRBJ2-1 provide the parts outside the CDR3, is KAGVTQTPRYLIKTRGQQVTLSCSPISGHRSVSWYQQTPGQGLQFLFEYFSETQRNKGNFPGRFSGRQFSNSRSEMNVSTLELGDSALYLCASSLGLTYNEQFFGPGTRLTVL.

This clonotype was picked up many times. The chain combines TRBV11-1 with TRBJ1-1; D gene ambiguous. The CDR3 sequence is 13 residues long. The V end was cut by 5 bases, the J end by 1 base, with 8 bases between. Germline values: CDR1 SGHAT, CDR2 FQDESV (reference sequence). The DNA of the CDR3 is TGTGCCAGCAGCCGGTGGGGGAACACTGAAGCTTTCTTT. Residues: CASSRWGNTEAFF. Combining the CDR3 with reference TRBV11-1 and TRBJ1-1 gives the whole variable domain EAEVAQSPRYKITEKSQAVAFWCDPISGHATLYWYRQILGQGPELLVQFQDESVVDDSQLPKDRFSAERLKGVDSTLKIQPAELGDSAMYLCASSRWGNTEAFFGQGTRLTVV.

This clonotype was recorded many times. The chain employs TRBV3-1 and TRBJ2-1; unclear D gene. This CDR3 is built from 12 residues. In germline, CDR1 is LGHDT, CDR2 YNNKEL (reference sequence). V was shortened by 0 bases and J by 10 bases, with 7 bases between the two germline ends. CDR3 bases: TGTGCCAGCAGCCAAGAGTTTGGGGAGCAGTTCTTC. This gives the protein CASSQEFGEQFF.

This clonotype was seen just once. A much bigger clone sits one base away, suggesting this may be a read error. This sequence joins TRBV3-1 and TRBJ1-4; D gene ambiguous. CDR1 is LGHDT, CDR2 YNNKEL, per germline (reference sequence). The CDR3 extends over 16 amino acids. The DNA for the CDR3 is TGTGCCAGCGGCCATAATAGGGTTTCTACTAATGAAAAACTGTTTTTT. Amino acids: CASGHNRVSTNEKLFF.

About this clonotype: Possible read error: a much larger clone is one base away. The rearrangement joins TRBV13 to TRBJ2-5, with D unclear. The CDR3 extends over 14 amino acids. Germline CDR1 reads PRHDT; CDR2 reads FYEKMQ (reference sequence). The CDR3 is CVSSFSGPKETQYF. DNA for the CDR3: TGTGTCAGCAGCTTTTCTGGGCCGAAAGAGACCCAGTACTTC. The variable domain in full, completed from reference TRBV13 and TRBJ2-5, reads AAGVIQSPRHLIKEKRETATLKCYPIPRHDTVYWYQQGPGQDPQFLISFYEKMQSDKGSIPDRFSAQQFSDYHSELNMSSLELGDSALYFCVSSFSGPKETQYFGPGTRLLVL.

This chain connects TRBV7-9 to TRBJ2-1; 8 nucleotides agree with TRBD2. Germline-derived CDR1 and CDR2 are SEHNR and FQNEAQ (reference sequence). The length of the CDR3 is 15 residues. The V segment lost 5 bases and the J segment 2 bases; nucleotides outside the gene matches: 5. The CDR3 region is CASSPGLVAYNEQFF. CDR3 bases: TGTGCCAGCAGCCCGGGACTAGTGGCCTACAATGAGCAGTTCTTC.